This T cell receptor beta chain was identified during a study of blood T cells in healthy people across ages. Combining a sample-barcoded 5' primer with a J-beta primer mix, a second PCR ran for roughly 7 to 12 cycles. TCRdb analysed the 5' RACE reads with MiXCR anew, one entry per CDR3 protein. The sample gives nearly 1 million distinct CDR3 sequences, just over 50% of which show up once; about 22% is in the top ten. The germline V gene has CDR1 MDHEN and CDR2 SYDVKM. V was clipped by 10 bases and J by 4 bases; unmatched bases: 4. The CDR3 runs to 12 residues. The chain carries TRBV28 and TRBJ2-1, with TRBD1 matching over 7 bases. The material sequenced was blood. This TCR came from a woman aged 55-69 years in good health. The CDR3 nucleotides read TGTGCCACCGGGACAGCTTACAATGAGCAGTTCTTC. Protein product: CATGTAYNEQFF.